This passage covers 24 T cell receptor beta chains from one sample sequenced in a study of naive and memory T cell subsets. An oligonucleotide containing a UMI was ligated to the 3' end of TCR cDNA. Amplification of ligated cDNA took four PCR rounds with SP2 and nested alpha and beta constant primers. One entry per CDR3 protein, called by TCRdb with MiXCR from the 5' RACE reads. The sample holds roughly 48,000 distinct CDR3 sequences, 4.7% seen once. These receptors all stem from a female donor in good health.

This clonotype appeared many times. This chain uses TRBV19 with TRBJ1-1; D remains ambiguous. V was clipped by 2 bases and J by 4 bases, with 8 bases between them. The CDR3 sequence is 13 residues long. Germline CDR1 and CDR2: LNHDA and SQIVND (reference sequence). The CDR3 sequence is CASSIRRGTEAFF. CDR3 in DNA: TGTGCCAGTAGTATAAGAAGAGGCACTGAAGCTTTCTTT.

This clonotype was picked up many times. The chain joins TRBV29-1 to TRBJ2-4, with D possibly being TRBD1 or TRBD2 (5 bases each). The CDR3 spans 12 residues. Germline CDR1 SQVTM, CDR2 ANQGSEA. V shed 7 bases and J shed 13 bases, with 20 bases lying between them. The CDR3 is CSAKTQDWGQYF. CDR3 DNA sequence: TGCAGCGCCAAGACGCAGGACTGGGGGCAGTACTTC.

This clonotype was counted only a few times. The chain couples TRBV7-3 to TRBJ2-5; D remains ambiguous. Germline V gives CDR1 SGHTA, CDR2 FQGTGA. Trimming removed 4 bases from V and 7 bases from J, with 13 bases in between. The CDR3 spans 13 residues. The CDR3: CASSSNSLGTQYF. CDR3 DNA sequence: TGTGCCAGCAGCTCGAACTCACTGGGGACCCAGTACTTC.

This clonotype was detected ten times or more. The gene calls are TRBV3-1 and TRBJ2-7; TRBD2 is a possible D gene (7 bases). Germline V lookup: CDR1 LGHDT, CDR2 YNNKEL (reference sequence). The ends were cut back, 4 bases at V and 2 bases at J, with 15 bases in the middle. The CDR3 covers 15 residues. The CDR3 nucleotides read TGTGCCAGCAGCCGAGGGGGGGGAGCAGCCTACGAGCAGTACTTC. Its protein is CASSRGGGAAYEQYF.

This clonotype was detected many times. This chain uses TRBV28 with TRBJ1-1, with TRBD1 matching over 7 bases. CDR3 size: 17 residues. Losses at the gene ends were 7 bases for V and 1 base for J; bases not matched to a gene: 15. Germline V gene data show CDR1 as MDHEN and CDR2 as SYDVKM. The CDR3 spells CASTLRRGRPPNTEAFF. The DNA of the CDR3 is TGTGCCAGCACCCTTAGAAGGGGGCGACCCCCGAACACTGAAGCTTTCTTT. The whole variable domain, filled in from reference TRBV28 and TRBJ1-1, reads DVKVTQSSRYLVKRTGEKVFLECVQDMDHENMFWYRQDPGLGLRLIYFSYDVKMKEKGDIPEGYSVSREKKERFSLILESASTNQTSMYLCASTLRRGRPPNTEAFFGQGTRLTVV.

Many counts were recorded for this clonotype. The V gene is TRBV25-1, the J gene TRBJ2-7; 7 nucleotides agree with TRBD1. Germline-derived CDR1 and CDR2 are MGHDK and SYGVNS. This CDR3 spans 15 amino acids. The V and J ends lost 9 bases and 2 bases, in that order; junction bases with no gene match: 13. The chain's CDR3 is CASAGRRDRTYEQYF. In nucleotides, the CDR3 is TGTGCCAGTGCTGGGAGAAGGGACAGAACCTACGAGCAGTACTTC.

This clonotype was recorded many times. CDR3 nucleotides: TGTGCCAGCAGTTACGGTGGTTCCGGGAGGGCCCAGGAGACCCAGTACTTC. It is translated as CASSYGGSGRAQETQYF. The chain combines TRBV6-6 with TRBJ2-5; TRBD2 matches 8 bases. V shed 2 bases, J shed 5 bases, and the junction held 13 bases outside the gene matches. The CDR3 runs to 17 residues. The germline V gene has CDR1 MNHNY and CDR2 SVGAGI (reference sequence).

The sample holds many counts of this clonotype. The chain couples TRBV20-1 to TRBJ2-5; D unclear. In germline, CDR1 is DFQATT, CDR2 SNEGSKA (reference sequence). The CDR3 covers 12 residues. Deletions cut 2 bases from V and 7 bases from J, with 11 bases between. The CDR3 nucleotides read TGCAGTGCTAGACCCCAGTCGTCGACCCAGTACTTC. This sequence encodes CSARPQSSTQYF.

In its sample, this clonotype was seen many times. The chain has TRBV28 and TRBJ2-1; TRBD2 aligns across 9 bases. The length of the CDR3 is 15 residues. Germline lookup yields CDR1 MDHEN and CDR2 SYDVKM. V shed 5 bases and J 8 bases; nucleotides not matched to a gene: 10. This CDR3 is CASSAREGLIYEQFF. CDR3 DNA sequence: TGTGCCAGCAGTGCGCGGGAGGGCCTAATCTATGAGCAGTTCTTC. The complete variable domain, with remaining parts taken from reference TRBV28 and TRBJ2-1, reads DVKVTQSSRYLVKRTGEKVFLECVQDMDHENMFWYRQDPGLGLRLIYFSYDVKMKEKGDIPEGYSVSREKKERFSLILESASTNQTSMYLCASSAREGLIYEQFFGPGTRLTVL.

This clonotype was seen many times. This rearrangement joins TRBV20-1 to TRBJ2-1; no clear D. The CDR3 is 12 residues long. Germline CDR1 and CDR2: DFQATT and SNEGSKA (reference sequence). The V end lost 1 base, the J end lost 6 bases, and 7 bases lay between the germline ends. The CDR3 DNA reads as TGCAGTGCTAGAGCTTACCGCAATGAGCAGTTCTTC. Amino acid sequence: CSARAYRNEQFF.

This clonotype was seen only a few times. The V gene is TRBV12-3 or TRBV12-4, the J gene TRBJ2-2; D gene ambiguous. The CDR3 has 12 residues. Trimming removed 5 bases from V and 8 bases from J, with 9 bases in between. The CDR3 DNA is TGTGCCAGCAGTATCGGCAAGGGGGAGCTGTTTTTT. It codes for CASSIGKGELFF.

This clonotype was picked up many times. The chain combines TRBV5-1 with TRBJ2-7, with D possibly being TRBD1 or TRBD2 (5 bases each). This CDR3 is 12 amino acids long. V lost 4 bases and J 12 bases, leaving 17 bases between the germline ends. CDR1 is SGHRS and CDR2 is YFSETQ in the germline V gene. The CDR3, as DNA: TGCGCCAGCAGCATCGGGACGGAAATTGGGTACTTC. Amino acids: CASSIGTEIGYF.

This clonotype was recorded at least ten times. This chain uses TRBV10-3 with TRBJ1-5; D is unresolved. The CDR3 is 15 residues long. The germline gives CDR1 ENHRY, CDR2 SYGVKD. V was cut by 0 bases and J by 0 bases, with 6 bases left in between. The CDR3 is CAISESSISNQPQHF. The CDR3 region has the DNA TGTGCCATCAGTGAGTCTTCCATTAGCAATCAGCCCCAGCATTTT.

This clonotype showed up many times. The genes are TRBV18 and TRBJ2-1; D is unclear. This CDR3 region has 11 residues. V was clipped by 6 bases and J by 8 bases, with 8 bases between them. CDR1 is KGHSH and CDR2 is LQKENI in the germline V gene. The CDR3 protein is CASSQIDEQFF. The CDR3 bases are TGTGCCAGCTCCCAGATAGATGAGCAGTTCTTC.

This clonotype was counted ten times or more. The chain links TRBV20-1 to TRBJ1-2; TRBD1 is a possible D gene (5 bases). The CDR3 is made up of 15 amino acids. The ends were cut back, 0 bases at V and 3 bases at J, with 14 bases in the middle. Germline loops: CDR1 DFQATT, CDR2 SNEGSKA (reference sequence). In DNA form, the CDR3 reads TGCAGTGCTAGAGAAGGGGCAGCGCGTCACTATGGCTACACCTTC. Protein sequence: CSAREGAARHYGYTF.

This clonotype was observed many times. The chain has TRBV20-1 and TRBJ1-2; tentative D call: TRBD1 (6 bases). The CDR3 contains 10 residues. CDR1 DFQATT and CDR2 SNEGSKA come from the germline V gene (reference sequence). The CDR3 nucleotides are TGCAGGGAGGGGGTCGACGGCTACACCTTC. Encoded protein: CREGVDGYTF.

This clonotype came up a few times. The rearrangement links TRBV9 to TRBJ1-1; D unclear. There are 15 residues in the CDR3. Trimming left V 3 bases short and J 1 base short, with 13 bases between. Looked up from germline, CDR1 is SGDLS and CDR2 is YYNGEE. The CDR3: CASSAIRRWNTEAFF. The DNA for the CDR3 is TGTGCCAGCAGCGCGATCAGGCGATGGAACACTGAAGCTTTCTTT.

This clonotype was observed many times. The rearrangement links TRBV2 to TRBJ2-7; the D is unclear. CDR1 is SNHLY, CDR2 FYNNEI, per germline. V lost 5 bases and J lost 3, with 11 bases in between. This CDR3 has 13 residues. The CDR3: CASSPPPIYEQYF. The CDR3, as DNA: TGTGCCAGCAGTCCCCCCCCCATCTACGAGCAGTACTTC.

This clonotype was picked up many times. This chain connects TRBV28 to TRBJ1-2, with 11 nucleotides matching TRBD1. The CDR3 sequence is 17 residues long. V trimming: 4 bases; J trimming: 0 bases; junction bases outside the gene matches: 7. Germline assignment: CDR1 MDHEN and CDR2 SYDVKM. The CDR3 region is CASSSLGTGGSNYGYTF. CDR3 nucleotide sequence: TGTGCCAGCAGTTCATTGGGGACAGGGGGATCTAACTATGGCTACACCTTC.

The V gene is TRBV6-5, the J gene TRBJ2-7; D remains unclear. The CDR3 extends over 13 amino acids. V lost 2 bases to trimming and J lost 9 bases, with 14 bases between them. Germline V gene sequence: CDR1 MNHEY, CDR2 SVGAGI. CDR3 loop: CASSYQPRRGQYF. As DNA, the CDR3 is TGTGCCAGCAGTTACCAGCCCCGGCGAGGGCAGTACTTC.

The sample holds many counts of this clonotype. The rearrangement uses TRBV6-1 and TRBJ2-7; no reliable D call. Between the trimmed V and J ends, which lost 2 bases and 2 bases, there was a span of 7 bases. CDR3 length equals 13 residues. Germline V gene sequence: CDR1 MNHNS, CDR2 SASEGT. This CDR3 reads CASSESETYEQYF. CDR3 in DNA: TGTGCCAGCAGTGAAAGTGAGACCTACGAGCAGTACTTC.

This clonotype was recorded many times. V and J are TRBV3-1 and TRBJ1-1, with a possible D match to TRBD1 (6 bases). This CDR3 comprises 12 residues. V was trimmed by 2 bases and J by 8 bases, leaving 9 bases between them. In germline, CDR1 is LGHDT, CDR2 YNNKEL (reference sequence). In nucleotides, the CDR3 is TGTGCCAGCAGCCAAACCGGGACAGAAGCTTTCTTT. Amino acid sequence: CASSQTGTEAFF. Supplemented by reference TRBV3-1 and TRBJ1-1, the full variable domain reads DTAVSQTPKYLVTQMGNDKSIKCEQNLGHDTMYWYKQDSKKFLKIMFSYNNKELIINETVPNRFSPKSPDKAHLNLHINSLELGDSAVYFCASSQTGTEAFFGQGTRLTVV.

This clonotype was observed many times. The genes are TRBV7-6 and TRBJ1-6, with D possibly being TRBD1 (5 bases). The CDR3 is 17 residues long. Per the germline V gene, CDR1 is SGHVS and CDR2 is FNYEAQ. Deletions cut 1 base from V and 7 bases from J, with 17 bases between. The chain's CDR3 is CASSLGGGVSVNSPLHF. The CDR3 DNA follows: TGTGCCAGCAGCTTAGGTGGGGGAGTGTCCGTCAATTCACCCCTCCACTTT.

This clonotype was detected a few times. In nucleotides, the CDR3 is TGCGCCAGCAGCTTGCCAGGGGCGTTACGTGGCTACACCTTC. Its translation: CASSLPGALRGYTF. This chain links TRBV5-1 with TRBJ1-2; D perhaps matches TRBD1 (6 bases). Germline values: CDR1 SGHRS, CDR2 YFSETQ. The CDR3 consists of 14 residues. Between the trimmed V and J ends, which lost 1 base and 7 bases, there was a span of 14 bases.